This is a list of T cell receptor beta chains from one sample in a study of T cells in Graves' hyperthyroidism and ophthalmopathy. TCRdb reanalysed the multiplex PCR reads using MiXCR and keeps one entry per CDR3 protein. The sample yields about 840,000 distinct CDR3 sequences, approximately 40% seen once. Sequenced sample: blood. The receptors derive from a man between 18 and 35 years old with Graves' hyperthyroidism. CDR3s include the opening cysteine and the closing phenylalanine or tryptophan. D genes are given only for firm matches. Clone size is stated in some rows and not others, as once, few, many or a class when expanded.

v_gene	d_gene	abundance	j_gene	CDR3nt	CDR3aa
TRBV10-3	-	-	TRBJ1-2	TGTGCCAGCACCAAAAACACGGGCTCCCTATTCTATAGCTACACCTTC	CASTKNTGSLFYSYTF
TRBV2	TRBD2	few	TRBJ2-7	TGTGCCAGCAGTTCCGGGCTAGCGGAAGGCTACGAGCAGTACTTC	CASSSGLAEGYEQYF
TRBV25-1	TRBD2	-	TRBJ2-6	TGTGCCAGCAGTGAATGGGAGGGCAACTCTGGGGCCAACGTCCTGACTTTC	CASSEWEGNSGANVLTF
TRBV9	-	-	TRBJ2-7	TGTGCCAGCAGCGCAGAGATGTCCTCCTACGAGCAGTACTTC	CASSAEMSSYEQYF
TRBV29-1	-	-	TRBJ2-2	TGCAGCGCGAACACCGGGGAGCTGTTTTTT	CSANTGELFF
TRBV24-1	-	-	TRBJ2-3	TGTGCCACCAGTGACACCGGGACAAGCACAGATACGCAGTATTTT	CATSDTGTSTDTQYF
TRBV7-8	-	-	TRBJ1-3	TGTGCCAGCAGCCCCGACGCGAGATATGGAAACACCATATATTTT	CASSPDARYGNTIYF
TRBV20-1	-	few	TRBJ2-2	TGCAGTGCTAGAGCCCTGATTGGGGCCGGGGAGCTGTTTTTT	CSARALIGAGELFF
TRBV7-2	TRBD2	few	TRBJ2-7	TGTGCCAGCAGTTTCACTAGCGGGGACGAGCAGTACTTC	CASSFTSGDEQYF
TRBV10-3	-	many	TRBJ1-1	TGTGCCATCAAGGACGAGAACACTGAAGCTTTCTTT	CAIKDENTEAFF
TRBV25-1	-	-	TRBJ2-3	TGTGCCAGCAGTGAAGCGGTTTATCCCACAGATACGCAGTATTTT	CASSEAVYPTDTQYF
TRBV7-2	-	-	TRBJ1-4	-	CASSSDRRVGKNCFF
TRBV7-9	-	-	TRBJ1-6	TGTGCCAGCGGCCGTGCGGGGGGCAGCCTTAATTCACCCCTCCACTTT	CASGRAGGSLNSPLHF
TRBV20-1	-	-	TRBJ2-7	TGCAGTGCTAGAGAGGGGAGCCCCTACGAGCAGTACTTC	CSAREGSPYEQYF
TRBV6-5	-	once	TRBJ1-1	TGTGCCAGCAGTAACGGGGGCTCGAACAGTCTGAACACTGAAGCTTTCTTT	CASSNGGSNSLNTEAFF
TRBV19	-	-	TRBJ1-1	TGTGCCAGTAGTATAGCTTTTTTGAACACTGAAGCTTTCTTT	CASSIAFLNTEAFF
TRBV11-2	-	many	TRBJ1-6	TGTGCCAGCAGCTTAGATGGGGGTATCTCACCCCTCCACTTT	CASSLDGGISPLHF
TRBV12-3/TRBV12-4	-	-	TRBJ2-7	TGTGCCAGCAGTTTTGCAGGGGAGAGCGAGCAGTACTTC	CASSFAGESEQYF
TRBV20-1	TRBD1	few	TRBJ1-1	TGCAGTGCTAGAGATCATCAGGGGGCTATCACTGAAGCTTTCTTT	CSARDHQGAITEAFF
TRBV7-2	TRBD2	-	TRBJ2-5	TGCGCCAGCAGCCAGCCCGGGACTAGGGTGGGAGAGACCCAGTACTTC	CASSQPGTRVGETQYF
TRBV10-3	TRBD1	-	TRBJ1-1	TGTGCCATCAGCTCCGGGACAGGGACTGAAGCTTTCTTT	CAISSGTGTEAFF
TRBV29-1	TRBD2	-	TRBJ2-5	TGCAGCGTTGAAGTTGGACTAGCGGGGGAGGAGACCCAGTACTTC	CSVEVGLAGEETQYF
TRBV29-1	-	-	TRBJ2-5	TGCAGCGCTTCGGACGGAGGCGGGGAGGAGACCCAGTACTTC	CSASDGGGEETQYF
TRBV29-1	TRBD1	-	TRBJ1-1	TGCAGCGTTGTCGGGACAGGGGGGAAAGCAGAAGCTTTCTTT	CSVVGTGGKAEAFF
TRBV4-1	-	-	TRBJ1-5	TGCGCCAGCAGCCAGGAGTGGGGAGTGAGGGAGCCCCAGCATTTT	CASSQEWGVREPQHF
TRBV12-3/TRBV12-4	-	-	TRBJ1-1	TGTGCCAGCAGTTCCAAGACACCAAACACTGAAGCTTTCTTT	CASSSKTPNTEAFF
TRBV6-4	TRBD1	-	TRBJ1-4	TGTGCCAGCAGCCGAATTCAGGGGGCGGTTCAAGAAAAACTGTTTTTT	CASSRIQGAVQEKLFF
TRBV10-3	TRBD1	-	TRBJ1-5	TGTGCCATCAGTCCGACCCTCGGGAACCCAGGGGGTAGTCAGCCCCAGCATTTT	CAISPTLGNPGGSQPQHF
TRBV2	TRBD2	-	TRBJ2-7	TGTGCCAGCAGTGATACTAGCGGGAGTTACGAGCAGTACTTC	CASSDTSGSYEQYF
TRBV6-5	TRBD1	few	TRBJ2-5	TGTGCCAGCAGGCTACAGGGGACAGGGACCCAGTACTTC	CASRLQGTGTQYF
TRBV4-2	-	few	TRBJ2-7	TGTGCCAGCAGCGGAGGGGTGTCCTACGAGCAGTACTTC	CASSGGVSYEQYF
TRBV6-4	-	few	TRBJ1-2	TGTGCCAGCAGTGCAGGGGTGAATGGTGGCTATGGCTACACCTTC	CASSAGVNGGYGYTF
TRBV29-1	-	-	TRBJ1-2	TGCAGCGTGGACGGACCGACGATCTATGGCTACACCTTC	CSVDGPTIYGYTF
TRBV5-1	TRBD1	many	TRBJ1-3	TGCGCCAGCAGCCCCGGGACAGAGGGAAACACCATATATTTT	CASSPGTEGNTIYF
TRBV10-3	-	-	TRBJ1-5	TGTGCCCGCCGCGACTCCTTAAATCAGCCCCAGCATTTT	CARRDSLNQPQHF
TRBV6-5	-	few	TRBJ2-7	TGTGCCAGCAGTCAACTGAGGGACCACGAGCAGTACTTC	CASSQLRDHEQYF
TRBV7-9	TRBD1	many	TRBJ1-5	TGTGCCAGCAGCTTGATCGGGACAGGCAATCAGCCCCAGCATTTT	CASSLIGTGNQPQHF
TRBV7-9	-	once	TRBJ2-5	TGTGCCAGCAGCTCGGGCAGGGATAAAGAGACCCAGTACTTC	CASSSGRDKETQYF
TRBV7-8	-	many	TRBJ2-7	TGTGCCAGCAGCTCGCGGATCAGCTACGAGCAGTACTTC	CASSSRISYEQYF
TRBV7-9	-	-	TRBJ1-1	TGTGCCAGCAGCTTAGAGAAAACGGGAGAAGCTTTCTTT	CASSLEKTGEAFF
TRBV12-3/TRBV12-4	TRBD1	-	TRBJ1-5	TGTGCCAGCAGCTGGGGACAGGAGAATCAGCCCCAGCATTTT	CASSWGQENQPQHF
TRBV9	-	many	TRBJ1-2	TGTGCCAGCAGCAGTAGACAGGATGGCTACACCTTC	CASSSRQDGYTF
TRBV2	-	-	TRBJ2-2	TGTGCCAGCAGGGTAGGACCAACCGGGGAGCTGTTTTTT	CASRVGPTGELFF
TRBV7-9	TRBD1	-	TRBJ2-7	TGTGCCAGCAGCTCCGAGGGACAGAAGGAAGGCGAGCAGTACTTC	CASSSEGQKEGEQYF
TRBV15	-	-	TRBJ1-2	TGTGCCACCAGCAGCGTACCAGGAACTGGCTACACCTTC	CATSSVPGTGYTF
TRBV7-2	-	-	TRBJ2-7	TGTGCCAGCAGCTCAGTCGCGGGGAATGCGCGGGAGCAGTACTTC	CASSSVAGNAREQYF
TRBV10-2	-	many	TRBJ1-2	TGCGCCAGCAGTGAGGGAGCCAGGCGATTTAACTATGGCTACACCTTC	CASSEGARRFNYGYTF
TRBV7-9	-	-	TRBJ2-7	TGTGCCAGCAGCTTAGCGGTCAGCAGGGAGGACGAGCAGTACTTC	CASSLAVSREDEQYF
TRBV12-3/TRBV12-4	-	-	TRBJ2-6	TGTGCCAGCGGCTGGCCCTGGGGAACTGGGGCCAACGTCCTGACTTTC	CASGWPWGTGANVLTF
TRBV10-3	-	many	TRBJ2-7	TGTGCCTCGGGACTTTCCTACGAGCAGTACTTC	CASGLSYEQYF
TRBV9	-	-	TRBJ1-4	TGTGCCAGCAGCCCAGAGGGGACAACTAATGAAAAACTGTTTTTT	CASSPEGTTNEKLFF
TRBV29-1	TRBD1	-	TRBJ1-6	TGCAGCCCTCGGGACAGGGGCATGTCACCCCTCCACTTT	CSPRDRGMSPLHF
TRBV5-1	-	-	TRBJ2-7	TGCGCCAGCAGCTTGTCCGACGTGGCCTACGAGCAGTACTTC	CASSLSDVAYEQYF
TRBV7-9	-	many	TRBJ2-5	TGTGCCAGCAGCTTAGGGATAGGATCGGAGACCCAGTACTTC	CASSLGIGSETQYF
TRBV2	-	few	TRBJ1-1	TGTGCCAGCAGGGGGATTGAAGCTTTCTTT	CASRGIEAFF